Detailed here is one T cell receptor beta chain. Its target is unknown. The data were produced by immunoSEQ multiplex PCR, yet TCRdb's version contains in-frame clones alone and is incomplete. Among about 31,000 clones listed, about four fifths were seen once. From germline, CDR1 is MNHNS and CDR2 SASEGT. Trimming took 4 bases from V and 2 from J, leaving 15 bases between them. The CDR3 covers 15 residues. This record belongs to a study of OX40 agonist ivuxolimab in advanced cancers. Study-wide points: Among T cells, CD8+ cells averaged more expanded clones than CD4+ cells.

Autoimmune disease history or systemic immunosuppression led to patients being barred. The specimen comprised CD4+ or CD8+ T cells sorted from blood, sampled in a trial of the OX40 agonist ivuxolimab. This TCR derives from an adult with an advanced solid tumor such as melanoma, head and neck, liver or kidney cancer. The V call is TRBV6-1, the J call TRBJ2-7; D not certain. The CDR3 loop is CASSVQGIQPYEQYF. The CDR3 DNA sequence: TGTGCCAGCAGTGTGCAAGGGATACAACCCTACGAGCAGTACTTC.